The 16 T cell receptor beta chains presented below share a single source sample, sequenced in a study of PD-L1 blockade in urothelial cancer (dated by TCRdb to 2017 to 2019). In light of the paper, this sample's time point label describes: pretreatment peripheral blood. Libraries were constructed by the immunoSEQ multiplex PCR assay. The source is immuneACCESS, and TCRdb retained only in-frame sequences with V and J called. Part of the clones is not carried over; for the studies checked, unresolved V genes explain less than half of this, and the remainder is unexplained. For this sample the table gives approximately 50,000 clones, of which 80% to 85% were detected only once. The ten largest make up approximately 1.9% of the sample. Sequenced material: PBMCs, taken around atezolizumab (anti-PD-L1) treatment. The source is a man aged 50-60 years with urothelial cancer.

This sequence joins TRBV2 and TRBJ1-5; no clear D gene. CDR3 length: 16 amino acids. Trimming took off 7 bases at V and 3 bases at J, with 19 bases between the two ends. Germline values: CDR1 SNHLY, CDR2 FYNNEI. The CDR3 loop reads CASTPERLLHNQPQHF. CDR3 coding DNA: TGTGCCAGCACCCCCGAACGGTTACTGCACAATCAGCCCCAGCATTTT.

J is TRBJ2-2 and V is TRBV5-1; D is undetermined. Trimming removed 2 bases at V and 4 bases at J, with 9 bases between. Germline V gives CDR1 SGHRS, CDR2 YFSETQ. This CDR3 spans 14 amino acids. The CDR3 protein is CASSLLTITGELFF. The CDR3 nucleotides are TGCGCCAGCAGCTTATTGACAATCACCGGGGAGCTGTTTTTT. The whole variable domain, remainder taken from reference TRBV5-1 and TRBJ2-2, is KAGVTQTPRYLIKTRGQQVTLSCSPISGHRSVSWYQQTPGQGLQFLFEYFSETQRNKGNFPGRFSGRQFSNSRSEMNVSTLELGDSALYLCASSLLTITGELFFGEGSRLTVL.

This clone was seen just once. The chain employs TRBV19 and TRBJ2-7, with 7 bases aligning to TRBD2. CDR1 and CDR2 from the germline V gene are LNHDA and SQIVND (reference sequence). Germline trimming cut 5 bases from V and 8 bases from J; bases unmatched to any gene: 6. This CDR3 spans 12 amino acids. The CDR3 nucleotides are TGTGCCAGTAGTCCGGCTAGCGGCAAGCAGTACTTC. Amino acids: CASSPASGKQYF.

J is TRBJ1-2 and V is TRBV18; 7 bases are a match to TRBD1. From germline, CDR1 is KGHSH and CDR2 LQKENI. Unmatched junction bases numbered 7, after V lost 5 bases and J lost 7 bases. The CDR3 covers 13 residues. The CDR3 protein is CASSMTGLGGYTF. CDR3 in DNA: TGTGCCAGCTCAATGACAGGGCTGGGTGGCTACACCTTC.

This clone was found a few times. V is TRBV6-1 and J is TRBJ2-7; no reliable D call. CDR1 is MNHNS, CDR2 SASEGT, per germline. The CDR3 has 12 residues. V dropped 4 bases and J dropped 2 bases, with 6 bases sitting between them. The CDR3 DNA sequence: TGTGCCAGCAGTGTCGGAGCCTACGAGCAGTACTTC. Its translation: CASSVGAYEQYF.

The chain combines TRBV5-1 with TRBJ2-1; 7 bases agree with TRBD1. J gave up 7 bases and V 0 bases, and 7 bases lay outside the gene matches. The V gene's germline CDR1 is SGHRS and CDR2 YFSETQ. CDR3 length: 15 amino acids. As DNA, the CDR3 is TGCGCCAGCAGCTTGGTGGGACAGAGGGAGAATGAGCAGTTCTTC. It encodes CASSLVGQRENEQFF.

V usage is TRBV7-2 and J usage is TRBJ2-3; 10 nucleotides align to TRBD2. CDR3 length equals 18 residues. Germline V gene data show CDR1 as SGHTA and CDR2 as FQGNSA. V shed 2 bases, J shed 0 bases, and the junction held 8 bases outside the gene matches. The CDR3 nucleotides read TGTGCCAGCAGCTTATGGTCAGCGGGGGGGCGTAGCACAGATACGCAGTATTTT. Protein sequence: CASSLWSAGGRSTDTQYF. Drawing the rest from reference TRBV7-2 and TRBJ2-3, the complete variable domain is GAGVSQSPSNKVTEKGKDVELRCDPISGHTALYWYRQSLGQGLEFLIYFQGNSAPDKSGLPSDRFSAERTGGSVSTLTIQRTQQEDSAVYLCASSLWSAGGRSTDTQYFGPGTRLTVL.

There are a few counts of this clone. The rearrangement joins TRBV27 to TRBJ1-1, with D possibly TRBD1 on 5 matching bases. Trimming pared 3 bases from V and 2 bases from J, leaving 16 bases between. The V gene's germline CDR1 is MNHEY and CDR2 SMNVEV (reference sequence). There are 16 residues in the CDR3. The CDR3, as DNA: TGTGCCAGCAGTTTCCGGTCGGGGGGGGGAAACACTGAAGCTTTCTTT. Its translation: CASSFRSGGGNTEAFF.

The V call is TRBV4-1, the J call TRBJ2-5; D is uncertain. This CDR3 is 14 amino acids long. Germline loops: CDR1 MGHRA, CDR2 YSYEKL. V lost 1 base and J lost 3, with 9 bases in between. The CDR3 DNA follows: TGCGCCAGCAGCCAAGGGCCGCCCGAAGAGACCCAGTACTTC. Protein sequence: CASSQGPPEETQYF.

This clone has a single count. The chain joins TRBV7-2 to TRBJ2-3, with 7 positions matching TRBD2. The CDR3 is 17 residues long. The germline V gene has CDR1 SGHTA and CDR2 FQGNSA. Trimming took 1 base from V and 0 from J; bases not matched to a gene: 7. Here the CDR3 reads CASSLGGGALSTDTQYF. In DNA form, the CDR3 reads TGTGCCAGCAGCTTAGGGGGGGGAGCCCTTAGCACAGATACGCAGTATTTT.

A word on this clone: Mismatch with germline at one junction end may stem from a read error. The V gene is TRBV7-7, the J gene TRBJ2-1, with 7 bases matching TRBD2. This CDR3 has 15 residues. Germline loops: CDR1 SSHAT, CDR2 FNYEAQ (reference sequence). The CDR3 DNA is TGTGCTAGCAGCTTAGACCGGGTTGGGGGGGGTGAGCAGTTCTTC. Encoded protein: CASSLDRVGGGEQFF. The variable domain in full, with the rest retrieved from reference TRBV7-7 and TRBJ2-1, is GAGVSQSPRYKVTKRGQDVTLRCDPISSHATLYWYQQALGQGPEFLTYFNYEAQPDKSGLPSDRFSAERPEGSISTLTIQRTEQRDSAMYRCASSLDRVGGGEQFFGPGTRLTVL.

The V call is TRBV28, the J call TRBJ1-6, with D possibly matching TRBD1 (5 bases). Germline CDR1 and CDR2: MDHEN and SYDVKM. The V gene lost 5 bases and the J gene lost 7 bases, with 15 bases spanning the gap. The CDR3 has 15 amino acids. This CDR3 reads CASSNYGGGNSPLHF. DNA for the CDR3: TGTGCCAGCAGTAACTACGGGGGGGGGAATTCACCCCTCCACTTT.

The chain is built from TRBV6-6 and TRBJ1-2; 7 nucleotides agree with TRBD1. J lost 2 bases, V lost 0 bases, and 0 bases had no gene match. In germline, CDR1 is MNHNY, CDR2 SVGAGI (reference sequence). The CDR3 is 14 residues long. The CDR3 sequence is CASSYSGQNYGYTF. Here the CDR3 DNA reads TGTGCCAGCAGTTACTCGGGACAGAACTATGGCTACACCTTC.

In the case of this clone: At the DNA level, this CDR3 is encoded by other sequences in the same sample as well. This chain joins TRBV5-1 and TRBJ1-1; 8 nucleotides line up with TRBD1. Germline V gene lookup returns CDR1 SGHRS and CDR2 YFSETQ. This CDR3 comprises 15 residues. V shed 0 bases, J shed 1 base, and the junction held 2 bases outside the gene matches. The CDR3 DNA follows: TGCGCCAGCAGCTTGGCACAGGGGGGGAACACTGAAGCTTTCTTT. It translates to CASSLAQGGNTEAFF.

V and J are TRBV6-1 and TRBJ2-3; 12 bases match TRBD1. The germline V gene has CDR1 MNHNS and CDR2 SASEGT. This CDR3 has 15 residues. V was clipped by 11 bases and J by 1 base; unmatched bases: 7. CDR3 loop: CASQWDRGRTDTQYF. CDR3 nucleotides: TGTGCCTCCCAATGGGACAGGGGGCGCACAGATACGCAGTATTTT.

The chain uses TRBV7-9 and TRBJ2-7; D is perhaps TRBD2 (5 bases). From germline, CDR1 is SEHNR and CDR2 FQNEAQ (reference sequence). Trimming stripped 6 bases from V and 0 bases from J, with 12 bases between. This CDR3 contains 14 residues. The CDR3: CASRREGPSYEQYV. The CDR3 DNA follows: TGTGCCAGCAGGAGGGAAGGGCCCTCCTACGAGCAGTACGTC.